This is a list of T cell receptor beta chains from one sample in a study of blood T cell repertoires in COVID-19. Here immunoSEQ multiplex PCR was the method, and the copy in TCRdb shows in-frame clones only, minus some. The sample yields more than 200,000 clones, approximately 86% seen once. Sequencing was performed on PBMCs or T cells enriched from blood (not recorded which). Every receptor here comes from a woman between 50 and 59 years old who had recovered from COVID-19. Each CDR3 is given without its conserved first and last residue.

TRBV10-3	TRBJ1-5	AISESIGGQPQH
TRBV19	TRBJ2-7	ASSIRGTPFEQY
TRBV9	TRBJ2-3	ASSQSGGTSTDTQY
TRBV7-8	TRBJ2-2	ASSSGAGELF
TRBV6-2/TRBV6-3	TRBJ2-1	ASSSGSGSYNEQF
TRBV7-2	TRBJ2-5	ASIRDRGQETQY
TRBV12-5	TRBJ2-1	ASGGLAGTEQF
TRBV28	TRBJ2-1	ASSTRTGTAFPYNEQF
TRBV7-6	TRBJ2-3	ASSLILGGDTQY
TRBV7-3	TRBJ1-2	ASSLNPLAESGYT
TRBV19	TRBJ2-1	ASMPQGPYNEQF
TRBV7-9	TRBJ1-1	ASSLDRMNTEAF
TRBV10-3	TRBJ2-1	AILRAGNEQF
TRBV7-9	TRBJ2-5	ASSPLLAEETQY
TRBV19	TRBJ1-1	ASSPGGGVSEAF
TRBV4-1	TRBJ1-1	ASSQEGLSDEAF
TRBV30	TRBJ2-5	AWSETSGGQETQY
TRBV28	TRBJ1-5	ASSLTRAGGQPQH
TRBV29-1	TRBJ1-1	SVSRGGGGARTEAF
TRBV6-2/TRBV6-3	TRBJ2-7	ASSYSGGVPYEQY
TRBV6-2/TRBV6-3	TRBJ2-6	ASTPTSGNAGANVLT
TRBV25-1	TRBJ1-2	ASSEGASFYGYT
TRBV21-1	TRBJ2-5	ASSTPLEETQY
TRBV6-2/TRBV6-3	TRBJ2-1	ASSYSARTSGNYNEQF
TRBV10-3	TRBJ1-2	AISEGQGALGYT
TRBV2	TRBJ2-5	ASRPPRRFGETQY
TRBV5-1	TRBJ1-5	ASSPGDRVGQPQH
TRBV2	TRBJ2-3	AGGKRTDTQY